This TCR beta chain was recorded in a study of blood T cell repertoires in COVID-19. The data were produced by immunoSEQ multiplex PCR, yet TCRdb's version contains in-frame clones alone and is incomplete. This sample yields over 150,000 clones, of which roughly 86% are seen a single time; less than 0.7% belongs to the top ten. Sequencing used peripheral blood. This TCR came from a man aged 55 to 69 with COVID-19, enrolled during active disease.

The CDR3 loop reads CASSSAGGSGYTF. CDR3 nucleotides: TGTGCCAGCAGCTCGGCGGGGGGTTCCGGCTACACCTTC. The rearrangement links TRBV7-2 to TRBJ1-2; TRBD1 is a possible D gene (5 bases). Between the trimmed V and J ends, which lost 4 bases and 8 bases, there was a span of 14 bases. The CDR3 spans 13 residues. Germline V gives CDR1 SGHTA, CDR2 FQGNSA. Using reference TRBV7-2 and TRBJ1-2 for the parts outside the CDR3, the full variable domain is GAGVSQSPSNKVTEKGKDVELRCDPISGHTALYWYRQSLGQGLEFLIYFQGNSAPDKSGLPSDRFSAERTGGSVSTLTIQRTQQEDSAVYLCASSSAGGSGYTFGSGTRLTVV.